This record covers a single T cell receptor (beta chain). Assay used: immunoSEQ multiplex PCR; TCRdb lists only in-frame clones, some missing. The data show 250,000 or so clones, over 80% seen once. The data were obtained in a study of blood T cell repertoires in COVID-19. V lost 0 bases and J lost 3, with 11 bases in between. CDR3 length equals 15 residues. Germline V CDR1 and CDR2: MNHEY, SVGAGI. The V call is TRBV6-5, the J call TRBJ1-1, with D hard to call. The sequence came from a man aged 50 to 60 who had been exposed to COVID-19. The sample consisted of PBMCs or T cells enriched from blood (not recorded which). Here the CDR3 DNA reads TGTGCCAGCAGTTACTCGAGACGGGAGGACACTGAAGCTTTCTTT. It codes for CASSYSRREDTEAFF.